The source of this T cell receptor (beta chain) is a study of CD8 T cells in ankylosing spondylitis (dated by TCRdb to 2015 to 2018). In the study overall: T cell receptor beta repertoires were profiled in healthy donors and ankylosing spondylitis patients so that disease-linked TCR variants could be found. The full study cohort comprised 25 ankylosing spondylitis patients and around 100 healthy donors. Peripheral blood was sampled, and synovial fluid was also collected from ankylosing spondylitis patients. Broad study findings and their caveats: Significant enrichment of the disease-linked clones was reported in matched synovial fluid samples from ankylosing spondylitis patients. A TCR beta motif of several highly homologous amino acid variants appeared characteristic of blood from ankylosing spondylitis patients. A CD8+ phenotype was shown by the disease-linked clones, which were found at relatively low frequencies in peripheral blood. Some motif variants were previously reported in synovial fluid and blood of reactive arthritis patients, suggesting common disease-initiation mechanisms.

This clonotype was observed a handful of times. Its antigen has not been determined. Per-nucleotide qualities are absent, and no much larger clonotype sits a single base away. The sequencer was an Illumina HiSeq 2500. Quantitative 5'-RACE with molecular barcodes was used to prepare TCR beta libraries. The authors' pipeline ran thus. A new computational method based on a probabilistic model of VDJ rearrangement was used to identify disease-linked TCR variants. TCRdb reanalyzed the raw reads on its own, using fastp at Q25 for trimming and MiXCR for clone calling, and kept in-frame beta chains. Rows merge per CDR3 protein into single entries with the most common DNA and genes. These V and J calls are TCRdb output, not the study's own analysis. This sample gives about 310,000 distinct CDR3 sequences in total; 20% to 25% of them show up just once. Together, the top ten hold about 4% of the sample. The clonotype comes from a female donor with ankylosing spondylitis or in good health (not recorded which). Sequencing was done on a sample of blood, either unsorted or a sorted T cell fraction (not recorded which).

The CDR3 loop reads CASSLRAGPLNIQYF. In nucleotides, the sequence is TGTGCCAGCAGTTTGAGGGCGGGACCCCTAAACATTCAGTACTTC. The sequence joins TRBV12-3 or TRBV12-4 to TRBJ2-4, with a tentative D gene TRBD2 over 6 matching bases. CDR3 length: 15 amino acids, cysteine to phenylalanine. Just the 45-base CDR3 DNA is kept, in frame starting at base 1. V loses 3 bases of germline sequence and J loses 6 bases, and the interval between the two ends is 15 bases.